The present entry profiles one T cell receptor beta chain with its context. Its cognate antigen is unknown. The data originate from a study of cytotoxic CD8 clonotypes in ibrutinib-treated CLL. Background on the study: In all, under twelve patients were relapsed/refractory, some 16 were treatment-naive and 17 were IGHV unmutated. Mean productive templates were around 260,000; mean productive rearrangements were 94,082.

Study results and caveats: Baseline values of clonality outstripped age-matched healthy donors and followed circulating CD8+ T-cell counts.

CDR3 size: 18 residues. Germline V CDR1 and CDR2: SGHRS, YFSETQ. Trimming took 0 bases from V and 3 from J; bases not matched to a gene: 4. Data came from immunoSEQ multiplex PCR; TCRdb stores just in-frame clones and leaves some out. The data show approximately 130,000 clones, around four fifths seen once. J is TRBJ2-2 and V is TRBV5-1, with 14 bases matching TRBD2. Here the sequenced sample was PBMCs, taken after 24 months of ibrutinib treatment. The sequence was collected from a human donor with chronic lymphocytic leukemia. The CDR3 sequence: CASSLEPGLAGDTGELFF. The CDR3 DNA follows: TGCGCCAGCAGCTTGGAACCGGGACTAGCGGGGGACACCGGGGAGCTGTTTTTT.